Detailed here is one T cell receptor (beta chain). The data were obtained in a study of blood T cell repertoires in COVID-19. Study-level background: Collection of acute and convalescent COVID-19 samples took place in the United States, Italy and Spain.

CDR3 length: 14 residues. Germline V gene data show CDR1 as KGHSH and CDR2 as LQKENI. V lost 3 bases, J lost 3 bases, and 9 bases lay in between. Authors' methods: Amplification from reference gene primers served as the basis for estimated nucleated cell counts. Using immunoSEQ multiplex PCR, the repertoire was profiled, and TCRdb retains in-frame clones only, with some absent. V and J calls and clone size are as listed in that table; D and trimming were resolved from the DNA. The repertoire holds tens of thousands of clones, with approximately 80% as singletons. The receptor's source is a woman between 45 and 60 years old with acute or convalescent COVID-19. Source material: peripheral blood. The chain has TRBV18 and TRBJ1-5; no firm D call. The CDR3 nucleotides read TGTGCCAGCTCACCGGACGGACTCAATCAGCCCCAGCATTTT. Its translation is CASSPDGLNQPQHF.